This is a list of T cell receptor beta chains from one sample in a study of Ad26.COV2.S vaccination and SARS-CoV-2 variants. Generated by immunoSEQ multiplex PCR, the TCRdb table keeps only in-frame clones and is missing some. The sample yields about 450,000 clones, about 91% seen once. The sample was peripheral blood, taken in a trial of Ad26.COV2.S vaccine versus placebo. The receptors stem from a person between 18 and 65 years old who received the Ad26.COV2.S COVID-19 vaccine or a placebo. Each CDR3 is given with its conserved first and last residue. The order of the fields is V gene, clone size, J gene, D gene, CDR3 DNA, CDR3 protein. D genes are given only for firm matches. Size tells how often a clone was seen (once, few, many) or the class of an expanded clone, and some rows leave it out.

TRBV28	NA	TRBJ1-2	TRBD1	TGTGCCAGCAGTGTGACAGGGTCCGGCTACACCTTC	CASSVTGSGYTF
TRBV19	once	TRBJ1-5	TRBD1	TGTGCCAGTATCAGGGGGCCCAACGTTGAGCCCCAGCATTTT	CASIRGPNVEPQHF
TRBV18	NA	TRBJ1-2	NA	TGTGCCAGCTCACCACGGGCCTCACCGGGTGGCTACACCTTC	CASSPRASPGGYTF
TRBV14	NA	TRBJ1-1	NA	TGTGCCAGCAGCCAGGACTGGAACACTGAAGCTTTCTTT	CASSQDWNTEAFF
TRBV9	NA	TRBJ1-4	NA	TGTGCCAGCAGCGAAGCCTACAGTGCAACTAATGAAAAACTGTTTTTT	CASSEAYSATNEKLFF
TRBV18	NA	TRBJ1-1	NA	TGTGCCAGCTCGGACAGAGGCACTGAAGCTTTCTTT	CASSDRGTEAFF
TRBV28	NA	TRBJ1-6	NA	TGTGCCAGCAGTTTTCCGGGCTCCGGTAATTCACCCCTCCACTTT	CASSFPGSGNSPLHF
TRBV24-1	NA	TRBJ2-2	NA	TGTGCCACCAGTGATTTGTGGTACGGGGGTCCCGGGGAGCTGTTTTTT	CATSDLWYGGPGELFF
TRBV13	NA	TRBJ2-1	NA	TGTGCCAGCAGCCTCGGGGAGGCTAGCCGTGAGCAGTTCTTC	CASSLGEASREQFF
TRBV7-2	NA	TRBJ2-5	TRBD2	TGTGCCAGCAGCGCCCTCATAGCGGGTAGCTGGGGGGAGACCCAGTACTTC	CASSALIAGSWGETQYF
TRBV9	once	TRBJ1-1	TRBD1	TGTGCCAGCAGCGAAGACAGGGTGGACACTGAAGCTTTCTTT	CASSEDRVDTEAFF
TRBV28	NA	TRBJ1-2	TRBD1	TGTGCCAGCAGCCTCCGGGACAGATCTTCTGGCTACACCTTC	CASSLRDRSSGYTF
TRBV5-8	NA	TRBJ2-4	NA	TGTGCCAGCAGCTTGGCCCGGGCTGACAGAACCATTCAGTACTTC	CASSLARADRTIQYF
TRBV30	NA	TRBJ1-2	NA	TGTGCCTGGAGTGTATATAGGAGTGGCTACACCTTC	CAWSVYRSGYTF
TRBV19	NA	TRBJ2-5	NA	TGTGCCAGCCGGGACACACAAATCCAAGAGACCCAGTACTTC	CASRDTQIQETQYF
TRBV2	NA	TRBJ1-2	NA	TGTGCCAACTCCAGGGCTCCTCGTGACTACACCTTC	CANSRAPRDYTF
TRBV5-1	NA	TRBJ2-1	TRBD2	TGCGCCAGCAGCCACGGACTAGCGGGAACCTACAATGAGCAGTTCTTC	CASSHGLAGTYNEQFF
TRBV7-9	NA	TRBJ1-5	NA	TGTGCCAGCAGCTCCACAGAAGACGGCAATCAGCCCCAGCATTTT	CASSSTEDGNQPQHF